Below, 6 T cell receptor beta chains from the same sample are listed, as sequenced in a study of cytomegalovirus exposure and HLA in healthy donors. PCR employed 60 Vbeta and 13 Jbeta primers. Here immunoSEQ multiplex PCR was the method, and the copy in TCRdb shows in-frame clones only, minus some. The repertoire has 95,000 to 100,000 clones, 70% to 80% of them found once; the top ten carry around 19%. Sequencing was performed on PBMCs. These receptors were taken from a woman aged 55-70 years in good health and CMV-seropositive.

This clone was detected a few times. This chain links TRBV29-1 with TRBJ2-3, with TRBD1 identical over 7 bases. This CDR3 has 16 amino acids. Per the germline V gene, CDR1 is SQVTM and CDR2 is ANQGSEA. Unmatched junction bases numbered 6, after V lost 0 bases and J lost 0 bases. CDR3 protein: CSVEEHQTGSTDTQYF. CDR3 DNA: TGCAGCGTTGAAGAACATCAGACAGGGAGCACAGATACGCAGTATTTT.

The genes are TRBV7-3 and TRBJ2-3, with 8 bases fitting TRBD2. Per germline, CDR1 SGHTA and CDR2 FQGTGA. This CDR3 region has 15 residues. Trimming took 4 bases from V and 4 from J; bases not matched to a gene: 7. The chain's CDR3 is CASSSAGTRSDTQYF. The CDR3 DNA follows: TGTGCCAGCAGCTCCGCCGGGACTAGATCAGATACGCAGTATTTT.

V is TRBV2 and J is TRBJ2-1, with no clear D. The germline V and J ends were trimmed by 6 bases and 9 bases, with 12 bases remaining between them. The CDR3 is 12 amino acids. Germline lookup yields CDR1 SNHLY and CDR2 FYNNEI. This CDR3 is CASRLLLGEQFF. CDR3 nucleotide sequence: TGTGCCAGCAGGTTACTCCTTGGTGAGCAGTTCTTC.

The CDR3 DNA reads TGTGCCAGCAGCGACCGACTAGCCGGGCACAATGAGCAGTTCTTC. It is translated as CASSDRLAGHNEQFF. The V and J genes are TRBV7-9 and TRBJ2-1; 7 positions agree with TRBD2. The ends lost 5 bases at V and 5 bases at J; junction bases unmatched: 9. Germline CDR1 and CDR2: SEHNR and FQNEAQ (reference sequence). The CDR3 runs to 15 residues.

CDR3 protein: CASSYRSGSMAGELFF. In DNA form, the CDR3 reads TGTGCCAGCAGCTACCGTAGCGGGAGTATGGCCGGGGAGCTGTTTTTT. J is TRBJ2-2 and V is TRBV7-9; 9 bases line up with TRBD2. The CDR3 runs to 16 residues. CDR1 and CDR2 (germline): SEHNR, FQNEAQ (reference sequence). Trimming removed 4 bases from V and 6 bases from J; junction bases left unmatched: 9.

The chain joins TRBV7-9 to TRBJ1-5, with D unresolved. The CDR3 extends over 15 amino acids. Trimming took off 1 base at V and 4 bases at J, with 11 bases between the two ends. The germline gives CDR1 SEHNR, CDR2 FQNEAQ (reference sequence). CDR3 nucleotides: TGTGCCAGCAGCTTAGGTTCAAGCGGAAATCAGCCCCAGCATTTT. Translation gives CASSLGSSGNQPQHF.